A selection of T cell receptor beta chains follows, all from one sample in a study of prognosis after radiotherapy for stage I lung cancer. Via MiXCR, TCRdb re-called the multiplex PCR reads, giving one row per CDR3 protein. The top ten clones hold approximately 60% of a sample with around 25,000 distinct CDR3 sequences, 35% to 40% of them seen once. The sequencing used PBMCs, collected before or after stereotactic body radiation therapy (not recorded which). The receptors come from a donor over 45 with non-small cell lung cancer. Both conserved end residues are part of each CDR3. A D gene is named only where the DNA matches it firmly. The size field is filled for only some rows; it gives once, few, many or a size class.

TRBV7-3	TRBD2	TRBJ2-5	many	CASSLTSAEGETQYF	TGTGCCAGCAGCCTCACTAGCGCAGAGGGAGAGACCCAGTACTTC
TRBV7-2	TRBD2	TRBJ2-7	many	CASSLVRGVSSYEQYF	TGTGCCAGCAGCTTAGTACGGGGGGTGAGCTCCTACGAGCAGTACTTC
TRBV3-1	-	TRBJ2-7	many	CASSQGAALEQYF	TGTGCCAGCAGCCAAGGGGCAGCCCTAGAGCAGTACTTC
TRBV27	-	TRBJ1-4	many	CASSTWNSTNEKLFF	TGTGCCAGCAGTACCTGGAATTCGACTAATGAAAAACTGTTTTTT
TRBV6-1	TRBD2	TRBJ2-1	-	CASSLAGGYNEQFF	TGTGCCAGTTCCCTAGCGGGGGGATACAATGAGCAGTTCTTC
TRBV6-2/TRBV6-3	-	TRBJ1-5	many	CASSYSGFNQPQHF	TGTGCCAGCAGTTACTCCGGGTTCAATCAGCCCCAGCATTTT
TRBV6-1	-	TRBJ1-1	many	CASSQGTEAFF	TGTGCCAGCAGTCAAGGCACTGAAGCTTTCTTT
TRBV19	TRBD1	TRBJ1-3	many	CASLPNRGPGNTIYF	TGTGCCAGTTTACCAAACAGGGGGCCCGGAAACACCATATATTTT
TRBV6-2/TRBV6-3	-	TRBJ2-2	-	CASSESVALAGELFF	TGTGCCAGCAGTGAATCAGTGGCCCTAGCCGGGGAGCTGTTTTTT
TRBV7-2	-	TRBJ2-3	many	CASSLKDITLPPRPDTQYF	TGTGCCAGCAGCTTAAAGGACATAACCCTCCCACCCCGTCCAGATACGCAGTATTTT
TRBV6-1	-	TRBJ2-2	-	CASSDGGRTGELFF	TGTGCCAGCAGTGACGGGGGCCGCACCGGGGAGCTGTTTTTT
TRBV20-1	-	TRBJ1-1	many	CSAPPGQNTEAFF	TGCAGTGCTCCCCCGGGACAGAACACTGAAGCTTTCTTT
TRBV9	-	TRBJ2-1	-	CASSSHNRWLVHSSEQFF	TGTGCCAGCAGCTCCCACAACCGCTGGTTGGTGCATTCGAGTGAGCAGTTCTTC
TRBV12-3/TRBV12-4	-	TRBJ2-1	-	CASSPLECLEQFF	TGTGCCAGTAGCCCCCTGGAGTGCCTTGAGCAGTTCTTC
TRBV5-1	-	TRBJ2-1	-	CASSSSRRRGDEQFF	TGCGCCAGCAGCTCTAGCAGGCGACGGGGAGATGAGCAGTTCTTC
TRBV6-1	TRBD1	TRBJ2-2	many	CASSERGQGGELFF	TGTGCCAGCAGCGAAAGGGGGCAGGGCGGGGAGCTGTTTTTT
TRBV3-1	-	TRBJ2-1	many	CASSPIGNEQFF	TGTGCCAGCAGCCCAATTGGCAATGAGCAGTTCTTC
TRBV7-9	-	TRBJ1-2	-	CASSLEGSIGYTF	TGTGCCAGCAGCTTGGAGGGTTCGATTGGCTACACCTTC
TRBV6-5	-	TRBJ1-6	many	CASSYSLSRPLHF	TGTGCCAGCAGTTACTCCCTCTCCAGACCCCTCCACTTT
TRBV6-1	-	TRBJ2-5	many	CASSPRLGGETQYF	TGTGCCAGCAGTCCCCGACTAGGAGGAGAGACCCAGTACTTC
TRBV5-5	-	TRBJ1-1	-	CASSVGQMNTEAFF	TGTGCCAGCAGCGTTGGACAGATGAACACTGAAGCTTTCTTT
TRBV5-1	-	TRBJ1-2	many	CASSDKPNYGYTF	TGCGCCAGCAGCGACAAACCAAACTATGGCTACACCTTC
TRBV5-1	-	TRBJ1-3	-	CASSLPTGSGNTIYF	TGCGCCAGCAGCTTACCTACAGGCTCTGGAAACACCATATATTTT
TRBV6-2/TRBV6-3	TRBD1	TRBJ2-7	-	CASSEGASVYEQYF	TGTGCCAGCAGCGAGGGGGCGAGTGTGTACGAGCAGTACTTC
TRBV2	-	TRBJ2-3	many	CASILMGTDTQYF	TGTGCCAGCATCCTCATGGGCACAGATACGCAGTATTTT
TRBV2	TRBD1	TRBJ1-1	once	CANHLQGENTEAFF	TGTGCCAACCACCTACAGGGGGAGAACACTGAAGCTTTTTTT
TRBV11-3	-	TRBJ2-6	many	CASSFYSGAPAGANVLTF	TGTGCCAGCAGCTTCTACTCAGGGGCCCCTGCTGGGGCCAACGTCCTGACTTTC
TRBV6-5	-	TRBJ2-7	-	CASSYLPAYEQYF	TGTGCCAGCAGTTACTTGCCAGCTTACGAGCAGTACTTC
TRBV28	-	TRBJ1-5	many	CASTWSNQPQHF	TGTGCCAGCACGTGGAGCAATCAGCCCCAGCATTTT
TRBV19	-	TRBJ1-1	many	CASSMWGKTEAFF	TGTGCCAGTAGTATGTGGGGTAAGACTGAAGCTTTCTTT
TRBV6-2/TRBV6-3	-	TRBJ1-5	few	CASSYGQGFRQPQHF	TGTGCCAGCAGTTACGGGCAGGGGTTTCGGCAGCCCCAGCATTTT
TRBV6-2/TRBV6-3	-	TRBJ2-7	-	CASSLRWTKGYEKYF	TGTGCCAGCAGTTTGCGGTGGACCAAGGGGTACGAGAAGTACTTC
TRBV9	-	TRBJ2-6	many	CASGSGANVLTF	TGTGCCAGCGGGTCTGGGGCCAACGTCCTGACTTTC
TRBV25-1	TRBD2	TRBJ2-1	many	CASSEWWEGRNEQFF	TGTGCCAGCAGTGAATGGTGGGAGGGCCGGAATGAGCAGTTCTTC
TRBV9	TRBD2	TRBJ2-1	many	CASSVGGSGNALNEQFF	TGTGCCAGCAGCGTAGGGGGTAGCGGGAACGCTCTCAATGAGCAGTTCTTC
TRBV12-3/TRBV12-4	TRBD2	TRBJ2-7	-	CASSMASGSYEQYF	TGTGCCAGCAGTATGGCTAGCGGGAGCTACGAGCAGTACTTC
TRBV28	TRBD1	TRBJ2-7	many	CASSFPQGGLPYEQYF	TGTGCCAGCAGCTTCCCCCAAGGGGGCCTCCCCTACGAGCAGTACTTC
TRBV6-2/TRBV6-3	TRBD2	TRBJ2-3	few	CASRRGMKGTQYF	TGTGCCAGCAGGCGGGGGATGAAGGGAACGCAGTATTTT
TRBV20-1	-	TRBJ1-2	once	CSARELGGVDYGYTF	TGCAGTGCTAGAGAGTTGGGGGGAGTTGACTATGGCTACACCTTC
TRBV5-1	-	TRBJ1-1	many	CASSLDSMNTEAFF	TGCGCCAGCAGCTTGGACAGCATGAACACTGAAGCTTTCTTT
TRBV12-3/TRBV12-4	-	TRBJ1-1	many	CASRATLNTEAFF	TGTGCCAGCAGGGCCACATTGAACACTGAAGCTTTCTTT
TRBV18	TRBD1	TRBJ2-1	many	CASSHRDRGNEQFF	TGTGCCAGCTCACACCGGGACAGGGGCAATGAGCAGTTCTTC
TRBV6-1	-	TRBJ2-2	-	CASSSPFQENTGDLFF	TGTGCCAGCAGTTCGCCGTTCCAGGAGAACACCGGGGATCTGTTTTTT
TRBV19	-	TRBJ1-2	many	CASKTSGVGLYGYTF	TGTGCCAGTAAAACCTCGGGTGTAGGTTTATATGGCTACACCTTC
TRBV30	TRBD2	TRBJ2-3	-	CAWSVRESMVTDTQYF	TGTGCCTGGAGTGTGCGGGAGAGTATGGTTACAGATACGCAGTATTTT
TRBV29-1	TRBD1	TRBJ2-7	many	CSVGGTGYEQYF	TGCAGCGTTGGGGGGACAGGGTACGAGCAGTACTTC
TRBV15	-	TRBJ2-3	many	CATSRVGGGGHTQYF	TGTGCCACCAGCAGAGTGGGAGGCGGTGGACATACGCAGTATTTT
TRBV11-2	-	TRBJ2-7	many	CASSLGSPYEQYF	TGTGCCAGCAGCTTAGGTAGTCCATACGAGCAGTACTTC